This TCR beta chain was obtained from a study of blood T cells in healthy people across ages. Sample-barcoded 5' priming and a J-beta primer mix drove a second PCR of 7 to 11 cycles. Every sample gave at least 2.5 million paired-end reads containing CDR3. TCRdb reprocessed the 5' RACE reads with MiXCR, giving one entry per CDR3 protein. The top ten clones hold 0.65% to 0.75% of a sample with over a million distinct CDR3 sequences, 20% to 25% of them seen once. This CDR3 comprises 15 residues. Germline V gene lookup returns CDR1 LNHNV and CDR2 YYDKDF (reference sequence). V trimming: 5 bases; J trimming: 4 bases; junction bases outside the gene matches: 8. The same data also went into a second study, on T cells of mothers and their children. That report notes: Related pairs of mothers and children showed slightly higher, non-significant overlap versus unrelated pairs.

The receptor was derived from a girl aged 2-15 years in good health. The chain is built from TRBV15 and TRBJ2-1, with 7 bases lining up with TRBD2. The sequenced material came from blood. CDR3 protein: CATSRTLAEYNEQFF. The CDR3 DNA reads TGTGCCACCAGCCGAACTCTAGCGGAGTACAATGAGCAGTTCTTC.